The present TCR beta chain was sequenced within a study of radiotherapy plus CTLA-4 blockade in lung cancer. The table lists this clone with a few counts. Its antigen is undetermined. Germline V CDR1 and CDR2: MGHRA, YSYEKL. The CDR3 has 14 residues. The V and J ends lost 4 bases and 4 bases respectively, with 13 bases between them. Profiled with immunoSEQ multiplex PCR; TCRdb holds only in-frame clones, not every one. Among some 66,000 clones listed, about 83% were seen once. Whole-study findings and limits: Blood TCR clones of tumor origin expanded after radiotherapy plus ipilimumab.

The TCR sequence derives from a human donor with non-small cell lung cancer who had a partial response to radiotherapy plus ipilimumab. This chain joins TRBV4-1 and TRBJ1-2; D is ambiguous. Material: peripheral blood, obtained from a patient treated with radiotherapy plus ipilimumab. The CDR3 nucleotides are TGCGCCAGCAGCCCCTATGACACTTCCTATGGCTACACCTTC. It is translated as CASSPYDTSYGYTF.